One sample yielded the 21 T cell receptor beta chains listed below, sequenced in a study of T cells after yellow fever vaccination. TCRdb itself ran the 5' RACE reads through MiXCR, one entry per CDR3 protein. The sample includes fewer than 350,000 distinct CDR3 sequences, 8.7% of them seen just once. Material: PBMCs, obtained on the day of the first yellow fever vaccination. These receptors were taken from a man aged 18-30 years who received the YFV17D yellow fever vaccine.

This clonotype was found a few times. V usage is TRBV24-1 and J usage is TRBJ2-1, with 9 bases aligning to TRBD2. The germline gives CDR1 KGHDR, CDR2 SFDVKD. This CDR3 contains 16 residues. The junction had 3 bases not matched to a gene; V was cut back by 4 bases and J by 0 bases. The CDR3 region has the DNA TGTGCCACCAGTGACGCGGGGGGGGCCTCCTACAATGAGCAGTTCTTC. Translation: CATSDAGGASYNEQFF.

This clonotype appeared many times. The chain recombines TRBV5-1 with TRBJ1-2, with D possibly being TRBD1 (5 bases). Per germline, CDR1 SGHRS and CDR2 YFSETQ. Trimming cost V 2 bases and J 8 bases, with 16 bases left between them. The CDR3 has 14 amino acids. CDR3 region: CASSLSQGGLGYTF. Written as DNA, the CDR3 is TGCGCCAGCAGCTTATCCCAGGGAGGATTGGGCTACACCTTC.

This clonotype has more than one count but fewer than ten. The V gene is TRBV19, the J gene TRBJ2-7, with D perhaps matching TRBD1 or TRBD2 (6 bases each). The ends were cut back, 3 bases at V and 1 base at J, with 13 bases in the middle. Germline V gene data show CDR1 as LNHDA and CDR2 as SQIVND (reference sequence). The CDR3 extends over 15 amino acids. The chain's CDR3 is CASSIGGAESYEQYF. CDR3 DNA: TGTGCCAGTAGTATCGGGGGCGCGGAATCCTACGAGCAGTACTTC.

This clonotype was counted only a few times. As DNA, the CDR3 is TGTGCCAGCAGTGAAGCGCTAAAGGGCTACACCTTC. As protein: CASSEALKGYTF. The chain employs TRBV2 and TRBJ1-2; D is unclear. V shed 0 bases and J shed 8 bases, with 7 bases lying between them. In germline, CDR1 is SNHLY, CDR2 FYNNEI. CDR3 length: 12 residues.

This clonotype has more than one count but fewer than ten. The chain links TRBV7-9 to TRBJ2-3, with 7 bases matching TRBD1. The CDR3 loop spans 16 amino acids. V gave up 5 bases and J gave up 2 bases; unmatched junction bases: 10. Germline-derived CDR1 and CDR2 are SEHNR and FQNEAQ (reference sequence). The CDR3 DNA reads TGTGCCAGCAGCCCAGGGGACAGCGGACCCACAGATACGCAGTATTTT. Translation: CASSPGDSGPTDTQYF.

The CDR3 reads CASSRHGLSTDTQYF. Written as DNA, the CDR3 is TGCGCCAGCAGTAGACACGGACTGAGCACAGATACGCAGTATTTT. The chain employs TRBV5-1 and TRBJ2-3; tentatively, D is TRBD2 (5 bases). The V gene's germline CDR1 is SGHRS and CDR2 YFSETQ. The CDR3 totals 15 residues. The ends were cut back, 5 bases at V and 0 bases at J, with 13 bases in the middle.

The V and J genes are TRBV7-2 and TRBJ1-2; D may be TRBD1 (6 bases). The CDR3 is 13 residues long. V was cut by 5 bases and J by 7 bases, with 14 bases left in between. Germline CDR1 and CDR2: SGHTA and FQGNSA. CDR3 bases: TGTGCCAGCAGCCCCCAGGGGCCACGTGGCTACACCTTC. Translating it yields CASSPQGPRGYTF.

The sample holds a few counts of this clonotype. V and J are TRBV2 and TRBJ2-1; 8 bases are shared with TRBD2. This CDR3 contains 15 residues. Losses at the gene ends were 6 bases for V and 6 bases for J; bases not matched to a gene: 10. CDR1 is SNHLY, CDR2 FYNNEI, per germline. The CDR3 spells CASRPSGGVGNEQFF. In DNA form, the CDR3 reads TGTGCCAGCAGGCCGAGCGGGGGCGTAGGCAATGAGCAGTTCTTC. The variable domain in full, completed from reference TRBV2 and TRBJ2-1, reads EPEVTQTPSHQVTQMGQEVILRCVPISNHLYFYWYRQILGQKVEFLVSFYNNEISEKSEIFDDQFSVERPDGSNFTLKIRSTKLEDSAMYFCASRPSGGVGNEQFFGPGTRLTVL.

This clonotype came up a few times. The chain uses TRBV5-1 and TRBJ2-7; 8 bases agree with TRBD2. Germline CDR1 and CDR2: SGHRS and YFSETQ. The CDR3 length is 15 residues. Germline trimming cut 2 bases from V and 1 base from J; bases unmatched to any gene: 5. The CDR3 nucleotides read TGCGCCAGCAGCTTAGCGGGGGATGCTTCCTACGAGCAGTACGTC. Its protein product is CASSLAGDASYEQYV.

This clonotype was counted at least ten times. The rearrangement links TRBV11-2 to TRBJ2-1, with 10 bases identical to TRBD2. J gave up 6 bases and V 0 bases, and 11 bases lay outside the gene matches. The germline gives CDR1 SGHAT, CDR2 FQNNGV. This CDR3 region has 18 residues. The CDR3 DNA reads as TGTGCCAGCAGCTTAGATCAGGGAGGGACTAGCGCGGGCAATGAGCAGTTCTTC. It is translated as CASSLDQGGTSAGNEQFF.

With respect to this clonotype: Being one base from a much bigger clone, this may be a read error. The chain joins TRBV12-3 or TRBV12-4 to TRBJ1-6; D unresolved. The CDR3 runs to 14 residues. In DNA, the CDR3 is TGTGCCAGCAGTTTTGGCAGGTATAATTCACCCCACCACTTT. This gives the protein CASSFGRYNSPHHF.

The table lists this clonotype with many counts. The chain uses TRBV9 and TRBJ2-3; 8 bases fit TRBD1. This CDR3 contains 14 residues. With 4 bases clipped from V and 1 base from J, the junction kept 2 bases outside the gene matches. Germline-derived CDR1 and CDR2 are SGDLS and YYNGEE. DNA for the CDR3: TGTGCCAGCAGCCCGGACAGGGGCACAGATACGCAGTATTTT. Translation: CASSPDRGTDTQYF.

By its share, this clonotype is large. The gene calls are TRBV6-4 and TRBJ2-6, with 8 bases matching TRBD1. Per the germline V gene, CDR1 is MRHNA and CDR2 is SNTAGT. CDR3 length: 16 amino acids. The junction had 0 bases not matched to a gene; V was cut back by 0 bases and J by 2 bases. CDR3 nucleotide sequence: TGTGCCAGCAGTGACTCGACAGGGGCTGGGGCCAACGTCCTGACTTTC. Translating gives CASSDSTGAGANVLTF.

V usage is TRBV29-1 and J usage is TRBJ2-7; the D is unclear. CDR1 and CDR2 (germline): SQVTM, ANQGSEA. CDR3 length: 15 amino acids. V lost 7 bases, J lost 1 base, and 20 bases lay in between. The CDR3 nucleotides read TGCAGCGCCCTAAAGGCAAACAGTGGGTCCTACGAGCAGTACTTC. Its protein is CSALKANSGSYEQYF.

V gene TRBV7-6 combines with J gene TRBJ2-3; perhaps D is TRBD1 or TRBD2 (6 bases each). Germline CDR1 SGHVS, CDR2 FNYEAQ. Trimming stripped 1 base from V and 6 bases from J, with 14 bases between. This CDR3 has 15 amino acids. This CDR3 is CASSLDVRGEDTQYF. The CDR3 coding sequence is TGTGCCAGCAGCTTAGACGTTAGGGGGGAGGATACGCAGTATTTT.

The rearrangement uses TRBV4-2 and TRBJ1-2; 8 nucleotides align to TRBD1. CDR1 LGHNA and CDR2 YNFKEQ come from the germline V gene. The length of the CDR3 is 14 residues. The V gene end was trimmed by 4 bases and the J gene end by 5 bases; junction bases not matched to a gene: 6. The CDR3 sequence: CASSRQGARYGYTF. For the CDR3, the DNA is TGTGCCAGCAGCCGGCAGGGGGCACGGTATGGCTACACCTTC.

This clonotype came up a few times. This rearrangement joins TRBV20-1 to TRBJ2-3; D is undetermined. Trimming pared 5 bases from V and 5 bases from J, leaving 17 bases between. Per the germline V gene, CDR1 is DFQATT and CDR2 is SNEGSKA (reference sequence). CDR3 size: 14 residues. The CDR3 sequence is CSAPKSVGIDTQYF. CDR3 sequence (DNA): TGCAGTGCTCCAAAAAGTGTGGGTATAGATACGCAGTATTTT.

J is TRBJ1-6 and V is TRBV12-5; no reliable D call. Germline V gene sequence: CDR1 LGHNT, CDR2 FRNRAP. CDR3 length equals 18 residues. The V and J ends lost 5 bases and 0 bases respectively, with 17 bases between them. CDR3 region: CASGPRPYFDSYNSPLHF. The CDR3 DNA reads TGTGCTAGTGGTCCCCGACCCTATTTCGACTCCTATAATTCACCCCTCCACTTT.

This clonotype has ten or more counts. The V and J genes are TRBV5-1 and TRBJ2-3; no firm D call. The CDR3 contains 13 residues. Trimming pared 3 bases from V and 1 base from J, leaving 6 bases between. CDR1 and CDR2 from the germline V gene are SGHRS and YFSETQ. The CDR3 is CASSYQGTDTQYF. CDR3 coding DNA: TGCGCCAGCAGCTACCAGGGCACAGATACGCAGTATTTT. The whole variable domain, remainder taken from reference TRBV5-1 and TRBJ2-3, is KAGVTQTPRYLIKTRGQQVTLSCSPISGHRSVSWYQQTPGQGLQFLFEYFSETQRNKGNFPGRFSGRQFSNSRSEMNVSTLELGDSALYLCASSYQGTDTQYFGPGTRLTVL.

In its sample, this clonotype was seen many times. This chain joins TRBV27 and TRBJ2-7, with 7 bases fitting TRBD2. There are 19 residues in the CDR3. Germline V gene data show CDR1 as MNHEY and CDR2 as SMNVEV (reference sequence). Trimming cost V 7 bases and J 4 bases; bases outside gene matches: 25. The CDR3 DNA follows: TGTGCCAGCACACGATCTCTCCTCCAGCGGGAAACGCCCTCTTACGAGCAGTACGTC. It encodes CASTRSLLQRETPSYEQYV.

This clonotype showed up just a few times. This chain uses TRBV5-5 with TRBJ1-5; D is unclear. V was cut by 1 base and J by 0 bases, with 8 bases left in between. The germline gives CDR1 SGHKS, CDR2 YYEKEE (reference sequence). The CDR3 consists of 15 residues. This CDR3 reads CASSLFGVSNQPQHF. CDR3 in DNA: TGTGCCAGCAGCTTGTTTGGGGTTAGCAATCAGCCCCAGCATTTT.